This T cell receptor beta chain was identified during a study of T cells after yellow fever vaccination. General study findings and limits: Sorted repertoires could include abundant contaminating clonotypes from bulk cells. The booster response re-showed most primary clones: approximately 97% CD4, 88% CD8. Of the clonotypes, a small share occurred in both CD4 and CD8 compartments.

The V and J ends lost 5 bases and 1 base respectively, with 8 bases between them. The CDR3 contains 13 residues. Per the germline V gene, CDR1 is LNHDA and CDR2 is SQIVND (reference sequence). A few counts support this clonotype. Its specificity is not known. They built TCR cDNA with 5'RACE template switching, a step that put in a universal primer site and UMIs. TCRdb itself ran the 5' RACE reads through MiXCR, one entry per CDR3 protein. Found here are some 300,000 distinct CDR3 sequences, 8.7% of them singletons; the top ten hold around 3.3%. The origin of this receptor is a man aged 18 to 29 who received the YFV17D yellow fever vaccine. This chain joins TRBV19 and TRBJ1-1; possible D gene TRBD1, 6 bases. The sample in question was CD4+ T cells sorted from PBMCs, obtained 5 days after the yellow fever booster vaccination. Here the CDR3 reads CASSGQQNTEAFF. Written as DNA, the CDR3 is TGTGCCAGTAGTGGACAGCAGAACACTGAAGCTTTCTTT.